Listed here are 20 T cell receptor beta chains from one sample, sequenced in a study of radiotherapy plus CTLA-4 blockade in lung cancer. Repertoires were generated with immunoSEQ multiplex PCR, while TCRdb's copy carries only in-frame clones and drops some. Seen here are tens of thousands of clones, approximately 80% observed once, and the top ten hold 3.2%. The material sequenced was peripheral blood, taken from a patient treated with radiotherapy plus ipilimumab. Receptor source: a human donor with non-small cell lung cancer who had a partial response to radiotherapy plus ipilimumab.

CDR3 bases: TGTGCCAGCAGTGAAGAGGATAGCGGGGGACAATACACCGGGGAGCTGTTTTTT. Translating gives CASSEEDSGGQYTGELFF. The chain employs TRBV2 and TRBJ2-2; 9 bases map to TRBD2. CDR3 size: 18 residues. Losses at the gene ends were 1 base for V and 3 bases for J; bases not matched to a gene: 9. Germline V gene sequence: CDR1 SNHLY, CDR2 FYNNEI.

The CDR3 coding sequence is TGTGCCAGCCGATTCGGACAGGGTCGTAATGAAAAACTGTTTTTT. Its translation is CASRFGQGRNEKLFF. The rearrangement joins TRBV6-5 to TRBJ1-4; TRBD1 agrees at 8 bases. CDR1 is MNHEY, CDR2 SVGAGI, per germline. The CDR3 is 15 residues long. The V segment lost 8 bases and the J segment 4 bases; nucleotides outside the gene matches: 9.

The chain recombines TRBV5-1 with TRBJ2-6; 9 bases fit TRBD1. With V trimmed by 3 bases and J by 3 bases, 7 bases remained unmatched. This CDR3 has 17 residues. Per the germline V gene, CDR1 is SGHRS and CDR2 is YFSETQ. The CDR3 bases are TGCGCCAGCAGCTGGGGAGGGGACAGGGTTGGGGCCAACGTCCTGACTTTC. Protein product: CASSWGGDRVGANVLTF.

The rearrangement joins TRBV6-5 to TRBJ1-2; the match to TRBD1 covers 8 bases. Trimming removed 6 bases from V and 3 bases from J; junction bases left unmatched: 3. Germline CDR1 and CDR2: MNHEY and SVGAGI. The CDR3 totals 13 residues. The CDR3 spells CASRPGGDYGYTF. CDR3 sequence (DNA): TGTGCCAGCAGGCCAGGGGGCGACTATGGCTACACCTTC.

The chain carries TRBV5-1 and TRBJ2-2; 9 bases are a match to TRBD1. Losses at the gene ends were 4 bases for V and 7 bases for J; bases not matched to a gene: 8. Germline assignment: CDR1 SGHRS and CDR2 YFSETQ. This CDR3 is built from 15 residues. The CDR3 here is CASSPRGQGIGELFF. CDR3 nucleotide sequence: TGCGCCAGCAGCCCGAGGGGACAGGGTATCGGGGAGCTGTTTTTT.

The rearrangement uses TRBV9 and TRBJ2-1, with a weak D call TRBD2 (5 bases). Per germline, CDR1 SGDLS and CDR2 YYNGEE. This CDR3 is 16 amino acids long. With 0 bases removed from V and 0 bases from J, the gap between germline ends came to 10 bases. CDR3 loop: CASSVAAVSSYNEQFF. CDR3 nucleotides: TGTGCCAGCAGCGTAGCAGCGGTGAGCTCCTACAATGAGCAGTTCTTC.

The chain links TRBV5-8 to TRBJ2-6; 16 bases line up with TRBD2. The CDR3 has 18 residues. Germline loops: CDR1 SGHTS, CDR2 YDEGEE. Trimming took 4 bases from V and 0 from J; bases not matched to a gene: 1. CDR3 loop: CASSGTSGGASGANVLTF. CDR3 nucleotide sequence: TGTGCCAGCAGCGGGACTAGCGGGGGGGCCTCTGGGGCCAACGTCCTGACTTTC.

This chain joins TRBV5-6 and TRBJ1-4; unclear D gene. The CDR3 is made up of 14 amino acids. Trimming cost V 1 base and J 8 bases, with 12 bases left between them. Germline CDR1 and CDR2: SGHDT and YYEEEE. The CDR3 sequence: CASSLIRGGEKLFF. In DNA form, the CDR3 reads TGTGCCAGCAGCTTGATCCGTGGCGGGGAAAAACTGTTTTTT.

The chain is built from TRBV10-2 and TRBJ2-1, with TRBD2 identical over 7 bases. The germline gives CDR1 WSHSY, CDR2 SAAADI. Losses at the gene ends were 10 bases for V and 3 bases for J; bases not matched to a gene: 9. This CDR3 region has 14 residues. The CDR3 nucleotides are TGCGCCACTTCTAGCGGAGGCCTCTACAATGAGCAGTTCTTC. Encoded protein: CATSSGGLYNEQFF.

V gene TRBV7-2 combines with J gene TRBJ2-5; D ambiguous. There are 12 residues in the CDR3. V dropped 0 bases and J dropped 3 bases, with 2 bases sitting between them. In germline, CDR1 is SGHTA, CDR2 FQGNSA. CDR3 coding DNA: TGTGCCAGCAGCTTAGCCGAAGAGACCCAGTACTTC. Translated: CASSLAEETQYF.

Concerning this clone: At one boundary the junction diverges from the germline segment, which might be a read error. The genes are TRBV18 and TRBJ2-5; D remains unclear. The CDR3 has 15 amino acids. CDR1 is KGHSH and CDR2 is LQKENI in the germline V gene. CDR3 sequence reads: CASPPETNPRETQYF. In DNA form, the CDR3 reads TGTGCCAGCCCACCAGAGACAAACCCCCGGGAGACCCAGTACTTC.

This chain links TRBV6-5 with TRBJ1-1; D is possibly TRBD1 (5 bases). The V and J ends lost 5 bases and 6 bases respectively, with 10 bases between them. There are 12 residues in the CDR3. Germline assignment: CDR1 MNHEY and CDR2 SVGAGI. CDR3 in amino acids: CASSPQGSEAFF. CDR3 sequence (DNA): TGTGCCAGCAGTCCCCAGGGTTCTGAAGCTTTCTTT.

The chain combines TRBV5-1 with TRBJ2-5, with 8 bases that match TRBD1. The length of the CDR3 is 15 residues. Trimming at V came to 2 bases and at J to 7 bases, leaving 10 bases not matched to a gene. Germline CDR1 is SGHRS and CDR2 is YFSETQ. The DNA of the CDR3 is TGCGCCAGCAGCTTAGTTGTTCAGGGGGCCGCGACCCAGTACTTC. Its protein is CASSLVVQGAATQYF.

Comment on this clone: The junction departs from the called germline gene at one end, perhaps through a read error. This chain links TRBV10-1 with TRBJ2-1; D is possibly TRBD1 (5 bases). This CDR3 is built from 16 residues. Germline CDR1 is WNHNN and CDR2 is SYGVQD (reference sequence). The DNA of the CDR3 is TGCGCCAGCAGTGAGTCTACAGGCCCGGGCTACGATGAGCAGTTCTTC. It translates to CASSESTGPGYDEQFF.

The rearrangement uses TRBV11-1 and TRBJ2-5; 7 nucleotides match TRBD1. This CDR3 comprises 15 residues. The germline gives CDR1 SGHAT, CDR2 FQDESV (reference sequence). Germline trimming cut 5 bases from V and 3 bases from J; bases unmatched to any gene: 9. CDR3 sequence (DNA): TGTGCCAGCAGCACGACAGGGAATCGGGAAGAGACCCAGTACTTC. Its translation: CASSTTGNREETQYF.

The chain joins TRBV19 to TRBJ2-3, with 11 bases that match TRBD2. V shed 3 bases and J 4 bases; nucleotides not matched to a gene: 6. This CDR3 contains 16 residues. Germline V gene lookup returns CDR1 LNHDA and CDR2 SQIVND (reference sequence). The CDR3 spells CASSIYSGGGADTQYF. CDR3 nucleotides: TGTGCCAGTAGTATCTATAGCGGGGGGGGAGCAGATACGCAGTATTTT.

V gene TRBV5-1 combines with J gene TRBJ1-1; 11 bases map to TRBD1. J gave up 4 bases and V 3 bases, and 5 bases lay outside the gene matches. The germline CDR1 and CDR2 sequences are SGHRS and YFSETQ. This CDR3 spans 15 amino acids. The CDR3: CASSSQGTGGTEAFF. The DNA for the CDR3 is TGCGCCAGCAGCTCGCAGGGGACAGGGGGCACTGAAGCTTTCTTT.

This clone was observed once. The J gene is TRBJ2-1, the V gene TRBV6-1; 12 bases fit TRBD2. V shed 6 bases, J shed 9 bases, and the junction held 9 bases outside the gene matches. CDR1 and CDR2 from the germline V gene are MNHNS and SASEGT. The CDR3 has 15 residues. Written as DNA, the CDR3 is TGTGCCAGCAGGGCCACTAGCGGGGGGCTCGCTGAGCAGTTCTTC. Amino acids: CASRATSGGLAEQFF.

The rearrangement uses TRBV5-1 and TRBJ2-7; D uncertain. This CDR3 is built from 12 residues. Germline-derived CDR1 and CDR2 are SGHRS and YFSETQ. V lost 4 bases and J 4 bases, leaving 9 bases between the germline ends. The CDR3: CASSQTRYEQYF. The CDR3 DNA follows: TGCGCCAGCAGCCAGACAAGATACGAGCAGTACTTC.

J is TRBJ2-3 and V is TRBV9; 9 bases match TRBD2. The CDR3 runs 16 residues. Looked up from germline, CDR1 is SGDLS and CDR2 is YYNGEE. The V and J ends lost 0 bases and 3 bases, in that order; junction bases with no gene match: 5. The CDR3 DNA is TGTGCCAGCAGCGTAGGCGGGGGGGCGGGAACAGATACGCAGTATTTT. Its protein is CASSVGGGAGTDTQYF.